One sample yielded the 18 T cell receptor beta chains listed below, sequenced in a study of T cells after yellow fever vaccination. TCRdb reanalysed the 5' RACE reads using MiXCR and keeps one entry per CDR3 protein. This sample yields 80,000 to 100,000 distinct CDR3 sequences, of which roughly 5.8% are seen a single time; roughly 39% belongs to the top ten. The sequencing used CD8+ T cells sorted from PBMCs, collected 10 days after the yellow fever booster vaccination. These TCRs come from a man younger than 35 who received the YFV17D yellow fever vaccine.

The chain links TRBV25-1 to TRBJ2-7, with 8 bases fitting TRBD1. CDR1 MGHDK and CDR2 SYGVNS come from the germline V gene. Trimming took 11 bases from V and 6 from J; bases not matched to a gene: 6. The CDR3 totals 11 residues. CDR3 sequence reads: CAETGVCEQYV. CDR3 nucleotide sequence: TGTGCCGAGACAGGGGTGTGCGAGCAGTACGTC.

V gene TRBV7-6 combines with J gene TRBJ2-7; D might be TRBD2 (6 bases). Germline values: CDR1 SGHVS, CDR2 FNYEAQ. Trimming shortened V by 1 base and J by 7 bases, and 14 bases separated the two germline ends. This CDR3 contains 14 residues. CDR3 sequence: CASSLGGFGGEQYV. Here the CDR3 DNA reads TGTGCCAGCAGCTTAGGAGGGTTCGGGGGAGAGCAGTACGTC.

On this clonotype: A much larger clone lies one base from this, so it may be a read error. The CDR3 DNA reads as TGCGCCAGCAGCCCGGGCCAGGGTAACGAGCAGTACTTC. Translating gives CASSPGQGNEQYF. This sequence joins TRBV4-1 and TRBJ2-7; D might be TRBD1 (5 bases). The ends were cut back, 4 bases at V and 5 bases at J, with 12 bases in the middle. The CDR3 length is 13 residues. The germline gives CDR1 MGHRA, CDR2 YSYEKL.

The rearrangement uses TRBV5-1 and TRBJ1-1, with 7 bases lining up with TRBD1. Trimming removed 4 bases from V and 5 bases from J; junction bases left unmatched: 14. The CDR3 totals 16 residues. Germline V gene data show CDR1 as SGHRS and CDR2 as YFSETQ. CDR3 bases: TGCGCCAGCAGCGAAGGGGTCCAACAGGGGTTGACTGAAGCTTTCTTT. This encodes CASSEGVQQGLTEAFF. The full variable domain, rest sourced from reference TRBV5-1 and TRBJ1-1, is KAGVTQTPRYLIKTRGQQVTLSCSPISGHRSVSWYQQTPGQGLQFLFEYFSETQRNKGNFPGRFSGRQFSNSRSEMNVSTLELGDSALYLCASSEGVQQGLTEAFFGQGTRLTVV.

This clonotype came up a few times. This chain uses TRBV27 with TRBJ1-2; D ambiguous. Germline-derived CDR1 and CDR2 are MNHEY and SMNVEV (reference sequence). Between the trimmed V and J ends, which lost 4 bases and 4 bases, there was a span of 16 bases. CDR3 size: 15 residues. Written as DNA, the CDR3 is TGTGCCAGCAGTTATACCCCCTCCGACCTCTATGGCTACACCTTC. Translating it yields CASSYTPSDLYGYTF.

At least ten counts were recorded for this clonotype. The chain employs TRBV5-1 and TRBJ2-1, with TRBD1 identical over 10 bases. Germline V gene sequence: CDR1 SGHRS, CDR2 YFSETQ. This CDR3 contains 15 residues. J gave up 6 bases and V 0 bases, and 3 bases lay outside the gene matches. The CDR3 here is CASSLVGQGINEQFF. The DNA for the CDR3 is TGCGCCAGCAGCTTGGTGGGACAGGGGATCAATGAGCAGTTCTTC.

This clonotype was seen more than once but under ten times. The chain recombines TRBV5-1 with TRBJ1-1; 9 bases map to TRBD1. CDR3 length: 14 amino acids. Germline V gene sequence: CDR1 SGHRS, CDR2 YFSETQ. The V and J ends lost 6 bases and 1 base, in that order; junction bases with no gene match: 4. This CDR3 reads CASKWTGANTEAFF. The CDR3, as DNA: TGCGCCAGCAAATGGACAGGGGCGAACACTGAAGCTTTCTTT.

Ten or more counts support this clonotype. The V gene is TRBV20-1, the J gene TRBJ2-1; D uncertain. The CDR3 is made up of 11 amino acids. Deletions cut 6 bases from V and 9 bases from J, with 12 bases between. The germline CDR1 and CDR2 sequences are DFQATT and SNEGSKA (reference sequence). The CDR3: CSAPSPSEQFF. CDR3 sequence (DNA): TGCAGTGCCCCATCCCCGAGTGAGCAGTTCTTC.

V gene TRBV19 combines with J gene TRBJ2-6; D remains ambiguous. The V end lost 10 bases, the J end lost 0 bases, and 7 bases lay between the germline ends. The CDR3 has 13 amino acids. Per the germline V gene, CDR1 is LNHDA and CDR2 is SQIVND (reference sequence). The CDR3 DNA reads TGTGCCACTGAGTACTCTGGGGCCAACGTCCTGACTTTC. This translates into CATEYSGANVLTF.

The V and J genes are TRBV9 and TRBJ2-2; weak D call: TRBD1 (6 bases). Deletions cut 0 bases from V and 3 bases from J, with 9 bases between. The CDR3 loop spans 15 amino acids. Looked up from germline, CDR1 is SGDLS and CDR2 is YYNGEE. The CDR3 is CASSVEGDHTGELFF. The CDR3 bases are TGTGCCAGCAGCGTAGAGGGGGACCACACCGGGGAGCTGTTTTTT.

This clonotype appeared many times. The rearrangement links TRBV6-4 to TRBJ2-2, with 8 bases lining up with TRBD1. The V gene end was trimmed by 2 bases and the J gene end by 6 bases; junction bases not matched to a gene: 5. The CDR3 totals 15 residues. Germline loops: CDR1 MRHNA, CDR2 SNTAGT. CDR3 in amino acids: CASSDGRGHSGELFF. CDR3 DNA sequence: TGTGCCAGCAGTGACGGCAGGGGGCATTCCGGGGAGCTGTTTTTT.

This chain connects TRBV29-1 to TRBJ2-5; 10 nucleotides align to TRBD2. The CDR3 totals 14 residues. V gave up 4 bases and J gave up 5 bases; unmatched junction bases: 7. CDR1 and CDR2 (germline): SQVTM, ANQGSEA. The CDR3 spells CSVATSGVGETQYF. The CDR3 region has the DNA TGCAGCGTTGCAACTAGCGGGGTAGGGGAGACCCAGTACTTC.

The chain is built from TRBV18 and TRBJ1-1; no firm D call. V dropped 2 bases and J dropped 0 bases, with 10 bases sitting between them. The CDR3 length is 15 residues. Germline CDR1 is KGHSH and CDR2 is LQKENI. Written as DNA, the CDR3 is TGTGCCAGCTCACCAGGGTTGGGTGTGAACACTGAAGCTTTCTTT. This encodes CASSPGLGVNTEAFF.

This clonotype appeared a few times. The chain combines TRBV5-1 with TRBJ2-7; 8 bases line up with TRBD1. The CDR3 has 16 residues. CDR1 and CDR2 (germline): SGHRS, YFSETQ. V was clipped by 4 bases and J by 2 bases; unmatched bases: 11. CDR3 region: CASSARTGQYTYEQYF. In DNA form, the CDR3 reads TGCGCCAGCAGCGCCCGGACAGGGCAATACACCTACGAGCAGTACTTC. The whole variable domain, remainder taken from reference TRBV5-1 and TRBJ2-7, is KAGVTQTPRYLIKTRGQQVTLSCSPISGHRSVSWYQQTPGQGLQFLFEYFSETQRNKGNFPGRFSGRQFSNSRSEMNVSTLELGDSALYLCASSARTGQYTYEQYFGPGTRLTVT.

This clonotype was seen more than once but under ten times. This chain uses TRBV4-1 with TRBJ2-5; TRBD2 is a possible D gene (7 bases). CDR1 and CDR2 (germline): MGHRA, YSYEKL. This CDR3 has 19 amino acids. The V end lost 4 bases, the J end lost 0 bases, and 24 bases lay between the germline ends. The CDR3 nucleotides are TGCGCCAGCAGCCCCAAGAACGGGGGGCGGGGGAATTACCAAGAGACCCAGTACTTC. Its protein is CASSPKNGGRGNYQETQYF.

This clonotype was seen a few times. This rearrangement joins TRBV7-2 to TRBJ2-7; a weak D match, TRBD2 (7 bases). This CDR3 is built from 14 residues. Per the germline V gene, CDR1 is SGHTA and CDR2 is FQGNSA. Trimming cost V 4 bases and J 3 bases, with 13 bases left between them. In DNA form, the CDR3 reads TGTGCCAGCAGCTGGGGGGGCGCACGCTACGAGCAGTACTTC. Its translation is CASSWGGARYEQYF.

The chain is built from TRBV6-4 and TRBJ2-3, with D hard to call. Trimming shortened V by 4 bases and J by 5 bases, and 16 bases separated the two germline ends. Germline CDR1 and CDR2: MRHNA and SNTAGT. The CDR3 extends over 15 amino acids. CDR3 region: CASSVAVGGEDTQYF. Written as DNA, the CDR3 is TGTGCCAGCAGTGTTGCTGTTGGCGGCGAAGATACGCAGTATTTT.

A few counts support this clonotype. The chain recombines TRBV6-2 or TRBV6-3 with TRBJ2-7, with D possibly TRBD1 on 6 matching bases. The V gene lost 4 bases and the J gene lost 2 bases, with 18 bases spanning the gap. The CDR3 runs 16 residues. The germline V gene has CDR1 MNHEY and CDR2 SVGEGT. The CDR3 is CASSWDTRHPTYEQYF. Here the CDR3 DNA reads TGTGCCAGCAGTTGGGACACCCGGCACCCGACCTACGAGCAGTACTTC.